The rows below give T cell receptor beta chains drawn from one sample of a study of tumor and adjacent non-tumor tissue in lung cancer. TCRdb reprocessed the multiplex PCR reads with MiXCR, giving one entry per CDR3 protein. The data hold some 80,000 distinct CDR3 sequences, with roughly 72% observed a single time. Sequenced sample: lung tumor tissue. These receptors were obtained from a woman aged 40 to 50 with non-small cell lung cancer. CDR3s include the opening cysteine and the closing phenylalanine or tryptophan. A D gene is named only where the DNA matches it firmly. Clone size is not always given. Where it is, it says once, few, many or a class for expanded clones.

j_call d_call v_call clone_size cdr3_aa cdr3_nt
TRBJ2-5 . TRBV28 . CVSSPSSGPYQETQYF TGTGTCAGCAGTCCCTCGAGTGGACCGTACCAAGAGACCCAGTACTTC
TRBJ2-7 . TRBV6-5 . CDSRGQAWDEQYF TGTGACAGCAGGGGACAAGCTTGGGATGAGCAGTACTTC
TRBJ2-3 . TRBV28 . CASSAQAYTDTQYF TGTGCCAGCAGTGCCCAGGCTTACACAGATACGCAGTATTTT
TRBJ1-3 . TRBV11-2 . CASSARSGTTGNTIYF TGTGCCAGCAGTGCGAGATCAGGGACTACTGGAAACACCATATATTTT
TRBJ2-3 . TRBV11-2 . CASSHLTDTHYF TGTGCCAGCAGCCACCTCACAGATACTCACTATTTT
TRBJ2-7 TRBD1 TRBV5-1 many CASRSGTGALEQYF TGCGCCAGCAGGTCCGGGACAGGGGCTCTCGAGCAGTACTTC
TRBJ1-5 . TRBV4-2 . CASSQGTGTQPHYF TGTGCCAGCAGCCAAGGTACAGGGACTCAGCCCCATTATTTT
TRBJ2-1 . TRBV6-2/TRBV6-3 . CASSYRGRDEQFF TGTGCCAGTAGTTATCGGGGACGGGATGAGCAGTTCTTC
TRBJ2-3 TRBD1 TRBV5-4 . CASSSAPLGTGDIDTQYF TGTGCCAGCAGCTCGGCCCCCTTAGGGACAGGGGACATAGATACGCAGTATTTT
TRBJ1-1 . TRBV28 . CVSGRPNTEAFF TGTGTCAGTGGACGGCCGAACACTGAAGCTTTCTTT
TRBJ2-1 TRBD2 TRBV30 few CVWSGTTNEQFF TGTGTCTGGAGCGGGACTACGAATGAGCAGTTCTTC
TRBJ2-2 . TRBV10-3 . CAISESDREGGPNAGEPFF TGTGCCATCAGTGAGTCGGACCGTGAGGGGGGGCCCAACGCCGGGGAGCCGTTTTTT
TRBJ1-1 . TRBV11-2 . CASSYKGGVTEVFF TGTGCTAGCAGCTATAAGGGGGGGGTCACCGAGGTTTTCTTT
TRBJ2-3 TRBD2 TRBV11-2 medium-sized CASRPPIAGGTDTQYF TGTGCCAGCAGGCCTCCTATAGCGGGGGGCACAGATACGCAGTATTTT
TRBJ2-2 . TRBV14 . CASSSVTEPGELFF TGTGCCAGCAGCTCCGTGACCGAACCCGGGGAGCTGTTTTTT
TRBJ1-1 . TRBV6-5 . CPSSNGPAPEAFF TGTCCCAGCAGTAATGGGCCAGCTCCAGAAGCTTTCTTT
TRBJ1-5 TRBD1 TRBV12-3/TRBV12-4 many CASTRTGGNQPQHF TGTGCCAGCACCAGGACAGGAGGAAATCAGCCCCAGCATTTT
TRBJ2-5 . TRBV5-1 . CAGTGTTQETQYF TGCGCCGGCACCGGAACTACCCAAGAGACCCAGTACTTC